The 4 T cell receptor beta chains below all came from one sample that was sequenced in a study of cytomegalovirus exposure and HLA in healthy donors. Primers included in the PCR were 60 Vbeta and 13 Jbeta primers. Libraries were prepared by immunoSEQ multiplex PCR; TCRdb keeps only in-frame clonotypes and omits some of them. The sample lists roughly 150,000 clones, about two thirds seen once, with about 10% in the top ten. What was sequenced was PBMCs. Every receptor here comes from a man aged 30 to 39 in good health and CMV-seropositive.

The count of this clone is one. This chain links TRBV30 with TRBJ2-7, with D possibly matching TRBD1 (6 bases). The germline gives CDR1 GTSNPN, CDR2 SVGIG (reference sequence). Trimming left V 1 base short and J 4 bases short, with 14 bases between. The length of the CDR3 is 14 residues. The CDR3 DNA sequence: TGTGCCTGGAGTGCCGGGACAAGATTGTACGAGCAGTACTTC. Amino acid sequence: CAWSAGTRLYEQYF.

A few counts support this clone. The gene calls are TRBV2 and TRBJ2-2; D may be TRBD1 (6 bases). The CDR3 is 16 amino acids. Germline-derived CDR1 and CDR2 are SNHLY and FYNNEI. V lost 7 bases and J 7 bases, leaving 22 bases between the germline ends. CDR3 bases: TGTGCCAGCAAGTTCGTGGCAGGGGATTATGGCGGGGAGCTGTTTTTT. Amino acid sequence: CASKFVAGDYGGELFF. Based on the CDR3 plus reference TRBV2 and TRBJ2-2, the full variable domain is EPEVTQTPSHQVTQMGQEVILRCVPISNHLYFYWYRQILGQKVEFLVSFYNNEISEKSEIFDDQFSVERPDGSNFTLKIRSTKLEDSAMYFCASKFVAGDYGGELFFGEGSRLTVL.

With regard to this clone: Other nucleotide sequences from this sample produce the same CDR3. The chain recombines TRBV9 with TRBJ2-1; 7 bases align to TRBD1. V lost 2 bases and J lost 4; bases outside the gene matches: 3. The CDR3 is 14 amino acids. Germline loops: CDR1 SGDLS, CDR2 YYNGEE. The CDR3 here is CASSVGDRYNEQFF. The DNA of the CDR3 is TGTGCCAGCAGCGTGGGGGACAGATACAATGAGCAGTTCTTC.

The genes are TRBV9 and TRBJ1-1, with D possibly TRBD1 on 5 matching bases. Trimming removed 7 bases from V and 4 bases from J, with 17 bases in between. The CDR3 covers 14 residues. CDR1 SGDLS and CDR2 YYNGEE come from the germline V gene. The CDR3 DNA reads TGTGCCAGCGCTGGGGAGGGGTCGAGCACTGAAGCTTTCTTT. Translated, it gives CASAGEGSSTEAFF.